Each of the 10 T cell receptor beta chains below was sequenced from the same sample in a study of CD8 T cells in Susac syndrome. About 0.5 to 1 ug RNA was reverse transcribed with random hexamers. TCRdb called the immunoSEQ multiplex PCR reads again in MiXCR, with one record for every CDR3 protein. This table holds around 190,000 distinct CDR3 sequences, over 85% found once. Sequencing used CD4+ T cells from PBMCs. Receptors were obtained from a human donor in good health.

The CDR3 spells CASSIKTQYF. DNA for the CDR3: TGTGCCAGCAGTATTAAGACCCAGTACTTC. This sequence joins TRBV2 and TRBJ2-5, with D uncertain. Germline V lookup: CDR1 SNHLY, CDR2 FYNNEI. The CDR3 sequence is 10 residues long. The ends were cut back, 5 bases at V and 6 bases at J, with 4 bases in the middle.

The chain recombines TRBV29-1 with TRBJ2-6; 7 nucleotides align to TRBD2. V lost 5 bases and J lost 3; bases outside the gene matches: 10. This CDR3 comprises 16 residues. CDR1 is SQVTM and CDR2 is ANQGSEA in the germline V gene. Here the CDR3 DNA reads TGCAGCGTTTTAGGTGCGGGGGTCGGTGGGGCCAACGTCCTGACTTTC. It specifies CSVLGAGVGGANVLTF. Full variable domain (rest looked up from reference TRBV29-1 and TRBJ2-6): SAVISQKPSRDICQRGTSLTIQCQVDSQVTMMFWYRQQPGQSLTLIATANQGSEATYESGFVIDKFPISRPNLTFSTLTVSNMSPEDSSIYLCSVLGAGVGGANVLTFGAGSRLTVL.

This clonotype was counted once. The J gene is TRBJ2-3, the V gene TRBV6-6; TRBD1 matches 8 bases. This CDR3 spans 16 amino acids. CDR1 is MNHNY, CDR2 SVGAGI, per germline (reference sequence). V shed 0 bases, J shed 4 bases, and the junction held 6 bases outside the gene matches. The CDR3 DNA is TGTGCCAGCAGTTACTCGGGAGCAGGGGGCGCAGATACGCAGTATTTT. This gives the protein CASSYSGAGGADTQYF.

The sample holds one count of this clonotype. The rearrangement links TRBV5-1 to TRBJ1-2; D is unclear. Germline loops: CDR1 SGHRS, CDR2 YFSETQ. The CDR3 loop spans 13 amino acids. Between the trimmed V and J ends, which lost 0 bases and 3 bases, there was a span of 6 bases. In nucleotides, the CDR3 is TGCGCCAGCAGCTTGGCAGACTACTATGGCTACACCTTC. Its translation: CASSLADYYGYTF.

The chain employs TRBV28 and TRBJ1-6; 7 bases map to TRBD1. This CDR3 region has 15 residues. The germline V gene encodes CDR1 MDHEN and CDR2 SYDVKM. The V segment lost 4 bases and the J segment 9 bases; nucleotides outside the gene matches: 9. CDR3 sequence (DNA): TGTGCCAGCAGTTCGCCAGGGGGTATAGGTTCACCCCTCCACTTT. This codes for CASSSPGGIGSPLHF.

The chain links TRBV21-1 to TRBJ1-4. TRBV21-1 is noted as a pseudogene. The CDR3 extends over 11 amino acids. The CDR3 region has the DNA TGTGCCAGCAGCAAAGGCCACGGCCTGTTTTTT. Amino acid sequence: CASSKGHGLFF.

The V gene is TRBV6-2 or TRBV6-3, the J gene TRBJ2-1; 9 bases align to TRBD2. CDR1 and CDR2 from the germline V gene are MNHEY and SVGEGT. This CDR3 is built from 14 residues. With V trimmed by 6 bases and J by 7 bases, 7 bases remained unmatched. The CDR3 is CASSRLAVGNEQFF. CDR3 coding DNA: TGTGCCAGCAGCCGACTAGCGGTCGGGAATGAGCAGTTCTTC.

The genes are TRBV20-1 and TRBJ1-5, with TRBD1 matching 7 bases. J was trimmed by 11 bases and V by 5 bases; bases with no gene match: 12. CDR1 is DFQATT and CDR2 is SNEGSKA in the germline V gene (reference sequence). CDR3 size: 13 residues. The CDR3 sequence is CSALRGQGLSQHF. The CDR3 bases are TGCAGTGCTCTAAGGGGGCAGGGGCTGTCCCAGCATTTT.

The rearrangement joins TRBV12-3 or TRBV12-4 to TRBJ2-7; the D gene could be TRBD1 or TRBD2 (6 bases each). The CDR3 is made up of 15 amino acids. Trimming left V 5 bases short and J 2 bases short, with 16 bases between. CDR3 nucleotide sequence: TGTGCCAGCAGTCCCGGGGGCGGAAGGGCCTACGAGCAGTACTTC. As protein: CASSPGGGRAYEQYF.

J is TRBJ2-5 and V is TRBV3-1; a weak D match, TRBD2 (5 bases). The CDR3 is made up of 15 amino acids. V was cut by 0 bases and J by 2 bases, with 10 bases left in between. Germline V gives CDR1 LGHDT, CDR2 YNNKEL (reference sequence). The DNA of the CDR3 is TGTGCCAGCAGCCAAGATCTAGCTCGACAAGAGACCCAGTACTTC. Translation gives CASSQDLARQETQYF.